These 25 T cell receptor beta chains share one sample of origin, sequenced in a study of vaccination effects on CD4 cells after COVID-19 (dated by TCRdb to 2021 to 2024). No antigen is known for these receptors. To prepare the library, the immunoSEQ multiplex PCR assay was applied. TCRdb re-hosts the immuneACCESS table, in-frame sequences only. Its copies lack some clones; in the studies checked, an unresolved V gene accounts for under half of them, and the cause for the rest is not known. The sample yields just over 20,000 clones; 70% were counted once. The top ten clones comprise around 16% of the sample. To identify antigen-specific CD4+ T cell clonotypes by their expansion, the ViraFEST assay first stimulated PBMC with viral peptide pools and then applied TCR sequencing. After less than eleven days of culture, CD4+ T cells were isolated with the EasySep CD4+ T cell isolation kit. The starting material was CD4+ T cells from PBMCs cultured with HCoV-229E spike peptides, obtained before COVID-19 vaccination. The cell subset or site label, read with the paper, signifies: HCoV-229E spike overlapping peptide pool stimulation. The receptors here all came from a human donor who received a COVID-19 vaccine.

This rearrangement joins TRBV7-2 to TRBJ1-5; no clear D. Between the trimmed V and J ends, which lost 1 base and 2 bases, there was a span of 12 bases. This CDR3 has 16 amino acids. The germline V gene encodes CDR1 SGHTA and CDR2 FQGNSA. The CDR3 is CASSLGPFAGNQPQHF. The CDR3 DNA follows: TGTGCCAGCAGCTTAGGCCCGTTTGCGGGCAATCAGCCCCAGCATTTT.

The V call is TRBV9, the J call TRBJ2-4, with D perhaps matching TRBD2 (5 bases). CDR3 length: 14 residues. CDR1 and CDR2 (germline): SGDLS, YYNGEE. The V end was cut by 0 bases, the J end by 7 bases, with 11 bases between. CDR3 bases: TGTGCCAGCAGCGTAGCTCCCGGGAAGAACATTCAGTACTTC. Its translation: CASSVAPGKNIQYF.

V and J are TRBV3-1 (or the pseudogene TRBV3-2) and TRBJ1-6; tentative D call: TRBD1 (5 bases). The CDR3 contains 17 residues. CDR1 and CDR2 from the germline V gene are LGHDT and YNNKEL (reference sequence). The ends were cut back, 3 bases at V and 9 bases at J, with 21 bases in the middle. The CDR3 sequence is CASSHHYGRAGGSPLHF. The CDR3 DNA is TGTGCCAGCAGCCACCACTACGGACGGGCCGGGGGTTCACCCCTCCACTTT.

The rearrangement joins TRBV11-2 to TRBJ1-1; TRBD1 matches at 7 bases. After removal of 5 bases from V and 5 bases from J, the junction contained 17 bases not matched to a gene. Germline V gene lookup returns CDR1 SGHAT and CDR2 FQNNGV. This CDR3 is 17 amino acids long. CDR3 bases: TGTGCCAGCAGCGACATAATAACAGGGGCTATAAGTACTGAAGCTTTCTTT. It specifies CASSDIITGAISTEAFF.

The genes are TRBV5-6 and TRBJ2-1, with 8 bases lining up with TRBD2. The CDR3 covers 14 residues. Germline lookup yields CDR1 SGHDT and CDR2 YYEEEE. With V trimmed by 0 bases and J by 6 bases, 2 bases remained unmatched. This CDR3 is CASSLAGGSNEQFF. The CDR3 DNA is TGTGCCAGCAGCTTGGCGGGGGGGTCCAATGAGCAGTTCTTC.

This clone has a single count. The genes are TRBV19 and TRBJ1-3, with D unclear. V was shortened by 3 bases and J by 5 bases, with 5 bases between the two germline ends. The CDR3 consists of 12 residues. From germline, CDR1 is LNHDA and CDR2 SQIVND (reference sequence). CDR3 DNA: TGTGCCAGTAGTATCGGGCGAAACACCATATATTTT. This encodes CASSIGRNTIYF.

J is TRBJ2-5 and V is TRBV5-4, with D hard to call. Per the germline V gene, CDR1 is SGHNT and CDR2 is YYREEE (reference sequence). This CDR3 comprises 13 residues. Trimming removed 0 bases at V and 1 base at J, with 4 bases between. The CDR3 nucleotides read TGTGCCAGCAGCTTGGGTGTCCAAGAGACCCAGTACTTC. Its protein product is CASSLGVQETQYF. Filled out from reference TRBV5-4 and TRBJ2-5, the complete variable domain reads ETGVTQSPTHLIKTRGQQVTLRCSSQSGHNTVSWYQQALGQGPQFIFQYYREEENGRGNFPPRFSGLQFPNYSSELNVNALELDDSALYLCASSLGVQETQYFGPGTRLLVL.

This clone was counted between two and nine times. The gene calls are TRBV4-1 and TRBJ1-1, with D perhaps TRBD1 (5 bases). Trimming pared 6 bases from V and 3 bases from J, leaving 14 bases between. In germline, CDR1 is MGHRA, CDR2 YSYEKL. There are 14 residues in the CDR3. The DNA for the CDR3 is TGCGCCAGCAGGGGGCCCCTCAAGGACACTGAAGCTTTCTTT. Translating gives CASRGPLKDTEAFF.

This clone was counted a single time. The V and J genes are TRBV24-1 and TRBJ1-2, with a tentative D call TRBD1 (6 bases). The CDR3 sequence is 14 residues long. Germline CDR1 is KGHDR and CDR2 is SFDVKD. V was shortened by 6 bases and J by 5 bases, with 15 bases between the two germline ends. CDR3 loop: CATSTLGQSYGYTF. For the CDR3, the DNA is TGTGCCACCAGTACCCTTGGACAGTCTTATGGCTACACCTTC.

The table lists this clone with a count of one. The chain is built from TRBV3-1 (or the pseudogene TRBV3-2) and TRBJ2-7; the match to TRBD1 covers 10 bases. Per the germline V gene, CDR1 is LGHDT and CDR2 is YNNKEL (reference sequence). V shed 2 bases, J shed 5 bases, and the junction held 6 bases outside the gene matches. The CDR3 totals 15 residues. The CDR3 loop is CASSQLDRGPDEQYF. The DNA of the CDR3 is TGTGCCAGCAGCCAACTTGACAGGGGGCCGGACGAGCAGTACTTC.

V and J are TRBV7-9 and TRBJ2-3; TRBD1 agrees at 7 bases. Per the germline V gene, CDR1 is SEHNR and CDR2 is FQNEAQ (reference sequence). The CDR3 runs to 15 residues. Trimming removed 3 bases from V and 2 bases from J; junction bases left unmatched: 5. The CDR3: CASSLRGPITDTQYF. In DNA, the CDR3 is TGTGCCAGCAGCTTGAGGGGGCCCATCACAGATACGCAGTATTTT. The variable domain in full, completed from reference TRBV7-9 and TRBJ2-3, reads DTGVSQNPRHKITKRGQNVTFRCDPISEHNRLYWYRQTLGQGPEFLTYFQNEAQLEKSRLLSDRFSAERPKGSFSTLEIQRTEQGDSAMYLCASSLRGPITDTQYFGPGTRLTVL.

This clone is termed medium-sized (0.01 to 0.1%). The V gene is TRBV11-3, the J gene TRBJ2-2; 8 bases map to TRBD2. Trimming removed 0 bases from V and 5 bases from J; junction bases left unmatched: 11. This CDR3 is 18 amino acids long. Germline V gene sequence: CDR1 SGHNT, CDR2 YENEEA. CDR3 in amino acids: CASSLEQSGTRSTGELFF. As DNA, the CDR3 is TGTGCCAGCAGCTTAGAGCAGTCCGGGACTAGATCTACCGGGGAGCTGTTTTTT.

The chain links TRBV6-5 to TRBJ1-3; D unclear. Looked up from germline, CDR1 is MNHEY and CDR2 is SVGAGI. CDR3 size: 14 residues. V was pared by 7 bases and J by 0 bases, with 10 bases between. The CDR3: CASTQTGSGNTIYF. CDR3 sequence (DNA): TGTGCCAGCACCCAAACGGGCTCTGGAAACACCATATATTTT.

This clone was observed a handful of times. V usage is TRBV6-5 and J usage is TRBJ1-5; the D is unclear. Deletions cut 6 bases from V and 0 bases from J, with 12 bases between. The CDR3 runs to 15 residues. CDR1 is MNHEY and CDR2 is SVGAGI in the germline V gene. In DNA form, the CDR3 reads TGTGCCAGCAGAGCAGAGACCTATAGCAATCAGCCCCAGCATTTT. As protein: CASRAETYSNQPQHF.

V and J are TRBV5-8 and TRBJ2-1; D is undetermined. The CDR3 has 11 residues. Germline loops: CDR1 SGHTS, CDR2 YDEGEE. Trimming shortened V by 4 bases and J by 6 bases, and 5 bases separated the two germline ends. The CDR3 region is CASSRTNEQFF. The DNA for the CDR3 is TGTGCCAGCAGCCGAACCAATGAGCAGTTCTTC.

The chain uses TRBV13 and TRBJ2-3, with 10 positions matching TRBD2. Germline CDR1 and CDR2: PRHDT and FYEKMQ (reference sequence). This CDR3 region has 18 residues. The J segment lost 3 bases and the V segment lost 0 bases, leaving 9 bases of the junction unmatched. The CDR3 spells CASSLGPWASGRTDTQYF. The DNA for the CDR3 is TGTGCCAGCAGCTTAGGCCCCTGGGCTAGCGGGAGAACAGATACGCAGTATTTT.

The chain couples TRBV6-1 to TRBJ2-1; D remains unclear. CDR3 length: 15 residues. CDR1 MNHNS and CDR2 SASEGT come from the germline V gene. V was pared by 5 bases and J by 2 bases, with 13 bases between. CDR3 DNA sequence: TGTGCCAGCAGTAAAGGTACGAGTACCTACAATGAGCAGTTCTTC. It translates to CASSKGTSTYNEQFF.

The CDR3 DNA reads TGTGCCTGGATTTCCCTGGCGGGCCTCTCCTACGAGCAGTACTTC. As protein: CAWISLAGLSYEQYF. The chain couples TRBV30 to TRBJ2-7; tentative D call: TRBD2 (5 bases). CDR1 and CDR2 from the germline V gene are GTSNPN and SVGIG (reference sequence). V was pared by 4 bases and J by 0 bases, with 16 bases between. The CDR3 loop spans 15 amino acids.

This clone was seen more than once but under ten times. J is TRBJ2-7 and V is TRBV19; D is undetermined. V was trimmed by 7 bases and J by 0 bases, leaving 10 bases between them. CDR1 is LNHDA, CDR2 SQIVND, per germline (reference sequence). The CDR3 spans 13 residues. Written as DNA, the CDR3 is TGTGCCAGTACCCCTCCCTACTCCTACGAGCAGTACTTC. It specifies CASTPPYSYEQYF.

The chain carries TRBV6-5 and TRBJ1-2, with D possibly being TRBD1 (5 bases). CDR1 is MNHEY and CDR2 is SVGAGI in the germline V gene. The CDR3 has 13 amino acids. V was trimmed by 6 bases and J by 5 bases, leaving 13 bases between them. This chain's CDR3 is CASSSDGGYGYTF. CDR3 nucleotides: TGTGCCAGCAGCTCCGACGGGGGGTATGGCTACACCTTC.

This chain joins TRBV6-6 and TRBJ2-3, with D possibly matching TRBD1 (6 bases). The CDR3 extends over 15 amino acids. Germline V lookup: CDR1 MNHNY, CDR2 SVGAGI (reference sequence). Trimming left V 5 bases short and J 5 bases short, with 17 bases between. Written as DNA, the CDR3 is TGTGCCAGCAGTAACTTAGCGAGAGGGGGAGATACGCAGTATTTT. Translating it yields CASSNLARGGDTQYF.

This clone has a handful of counts. The rearrangement joins TRBV2 to TRBJ2-7, with D possibly TRBD2 on 6 matching bases. There are 13 residues in the CDR3. Trimming removed 7 bases at V and 7 bases at J, with 17 bases between. Germline V gene data show CDR1 as SNHLY and CDR2 as FYNNEI. CDR3 amino acids: CASKVILAGEQYF. Here the CDR3 DNA reads TGTGCCAGCAAGGTTATTCTGGCGGGGGAGCAGTACTTC.

The gene calls are TRBV7-8 and TRBJ2-5; 8 bases align to TRBD1. The CDR3 sequence is 15 residues long. Germline trimming cut 5 bases from V and 2 bases from J; bases unmatched to any gene: 7. Per germline, CDR1 SGHVS and CDR2 FQNEAQ. CDR3 loop: CASSIGQGRQETQYF. The CDR3 bases are TGTGCCAGCAGCATCGGACAGGGAAGGCAAGAGACCCAGTACTTC.

This clone has a handful of counts. This chain connects TRBV6-1 to TRBJ2-7, with D perhaps TRBD1 or TRBD2 (5 bases each). This CDR3 spans 13 amino acids. Trimming stripped 5 bases from V and 2 bases from J, with 10 bases between. Per the germline V gene, CDR1 is MNHNS and CDR2 is SASEGT. This CDR3 reads CASSRDGAYEQYF. The CDR3 coding sequence is TGTGCCAGCAGTCGGGACGGAGCCTACGAGCAGTACTTC.

The rearrangement uses TRBV7-7 and TRBJ2-1, with 7 positions matching TRBD1. V lost 5 bases and J lost 4; bases outside the gene matches: 8. The CDR3 is made up of 15 amino acids. Looked up from germline, CDR1 is SSHAT and CDR2 is FNYEAQ (reference sequence). CDR3 protein: CASSPGTESYNEQFF. The CDR3 DNA reads TGTGCCAGCAGCCCCGGGACAGAATCTTACAATGAGCAGTTCTTC.